The 10 T cell receptor beta chains given below trace back to one sample, sequenced in a study of T-cell memory formation after mild COVID-19. TCRdb re-analysed the 5' RACE reads in MiXCR, keeping a single row per CDR3 protein. The table includes more than 110,000 distinct CDR3 sequences, roughly a quarter detected once. The specimen was PBMCs or a T cell subset sorted from them (not recorded which). The receptors were sampled from an adult woman who had mild COVID-19 (a few samples of this study predate the infection). Cell type and time point are not known.

This CDR3 is CARSSGQAIFYEQYF. The CDR3 DNA sequence: TGTGCCAGAAGCAGCGGACAGGCGATATTCTACGAGCAGTACTTC. This chain links TRBV5-6 with TRBJ2-7; 7 bases line up with TRBD1. V dropped 8 bases and J dropped 3; count of bases not matched to a gene: 14. The CDR3 spans 15 residues. CDR1 SGHDT and CDR2 YYEEEE come from the germline V gene.

This clonotype turned up a few times. The chain is built from TRBV24-1 and TRBJ2-2; D call uncertain. CDR3 length: 14 amino acids. From germline, CDR1 is KGHDR and CDR2 SFDVKD. V shed 4 bases and J shed 5 bases, with 10 bases lying between them. The CDR3 DNA sequence: TGTGCCACCAGTGACTTGACCGATACCGGGGAGCTGTTTTTT. Protein sequence: CATSDLTDTGELFF.

V and J are TRBV9 and TRBJ2-2; D gene unclear. Trimming removed 3 bases from V and 3 bases from J, with 3 bases in between. The CDR3 sequence is 12 residues long. The germline CDR1 and CDR2 sequences are SGDLS and YYNGEE. This chain's CDR3 is CASSEDTGELFF. The CDR3 DNA reads TGTGCCAGCAGCGAAGACACCGGGGAGCTGTTTTTT.

This sequence joins TRBV2 and TRBJ1-5; TRBD1 aligns across 9 bases. The V gene's germline CDR1 is SNHLY and CDR2 FYNNEI. V gave up 2 bases and J gave up 7 bases; unmatched junction bases: 6. CDR3 length: 15 amino acids. The CDR3 protein is CASSEPGQGLQPQHF. For the CDR3, the DNA is TGTGCCAGCAGTGAACCGGGACAGGGACTACAGCCCCAGCATTTT.

Of note for this clonotype: The junction and the germline gene differ at one end; a read error may be behind it. V is TRBV11-2 and J is TRBJ1-1, with D possibly matching TRBD1 (5 bases). The CDR3 consists of 12 residues. The germline V gene has CDR1 SGHAT and CDR2 FQNNGV. The CDR3 nucleotides read TGTGCCAGCAGCCCGGGACCGATTGAATCTTTCTTT. Translated: CASSPGPIESFF.

The chain recombines TRBV5-4 with TRBJ2-3; D is possibly TRBD1 (6 bases). This CDR3 is built from 14 residues. V dropped 0 bases and J dropped 5 bases, with 10 bases sitting between them. From germline, CDR1 is SGHNT and CDR2 YYREEE (reference sequence). The CDR3 protein is CASSLDRVGDTQYF. The CDR3 nucleotides read TGTGCCAGCAGCTTGGACAGGGTTGGAGATACGCAGTATTTT. Combining the CDR3 with reference TRBV5-4 and TRBJ2-3 gives the whole variable domain ETGVTQSPTHLIKTRGQQVTLRCSSQSGHNTVSWYQQALGQGPQFIFQYYREEENGRGNFPPRFSGLQFPNYSSELNVNALELDDSALYLCASSLDRVGDTQYFGPGTRLTVL.

The chain joins TRBV29-1 to TRBJ2-3; 9 bases fit TRBD1. The germline CDR1 and CDR2 sequences are SQVTM and ANQGSEA. Trimming at V came to 6 bases and at J to 2 bases, leaving 12 bases not matched to a gene. The CDR3 is made up of 16 amino acids. Written as DNA, the CDR3 is TGCAGCGTCGGGGCCACCGGGACAGGGAACACAGATACGCAGTATTTT. Encoded protein: CSVGATGTGNTDTQYF.

This chain uses TRBV12-3 or TRBV12-4 with TRBJ2-2; unclear D gene. V lost 7 bases, J lost 7 bases, and 16 bases lay in between. The CDR3 contains 14 residues. The CDR3 is CASTHNERNGELFF. CDR3 nucleotides: TGTGCCAGCACTCACAACGAGAGAAACGGGGAGCTGTTTTTT.

This clonotype has more than one count but fewer than ten. V gene TRBV4-1 combines with J gene TRBJ2-7; D is possibly TRBD1 (5 bases). Between the trimmed V and J ends, which lost 3 bases and 4 bases, there was a span of 19 bases. The CDR3 extends over 16 amino acids. Germline V gives CDR1 MGHRA, CDR2 YSYEKL. CDR3 sequence: CASSHDERQGSYEQYF. CDR3 sequence (DNA): TGCGCCAGCAGCCACGATGAGAGGCAGGGTTCTTACGAGCAGTACTTC.

In its sample, this clonotype was seen a few times. V usage is TRBV7-9 and J usage is TRBJ1-6; D is possibly TRBD1 (5 bases). The germline V and J ends were trimmed by 4 bases and 8 bases, with 9 bases remaining between them. CDR1 SEHNR and CDR2 FQNEAQ come from the germline V gene (reference sequence). This CDR3 has 13 amino acids. The CDR3 sequence is CASSYLGDSPLHF. CDR3 bases: TGTGCCAGCAGCTATTTGGGGGATTCACCCCTCCACTTT. Variable domain in full (rest from reference TRBV7-9 and TRBJ1-6): DTGVSQNPRHKITKRGQNVTFRCDPISEHNRLYWYRQTLGQGPEFLTYFQNEAQLEKSRLLSDRFSAERPKGSFSTLEIQRTEQGDSAMYLCASSYLGDSPLHFGNGTRLTVT.